This T cell receptor (beta chain) was observed in a study of CD8+ T cells in alopecia areata. Study details: The duration of tofacitinib was 6 to 18 months, with 6 months off drug afterward. Points from the study as a whole: Scalp sequencing also captures normal skin's resident alphabeta T cells. Researchers report lesional scalp, most notably alopecia totalis/universalis, outstripped normal scalp in clonality.

About this clone: What it recognizes is unknown.

Extraction of RNA preceded its reverse transcription into cDNA, which served as the sequencing template. Measured with immunoSEQ multiplex PCR; TCRdb has only the in-frame clones, and not every one. Seen here are some 180,000 clones, almost 65% observed once, and the top ten hold under 2%. Sorting from PBMCs produced CD4+ and CD8+ T cells. The sequences come from CD4+ T cells sorted from blood, collected at week 0. The sequence was collected from a human donor with alopecia areata.

CDR3 coding DNA: TGCGCCAGCAGCCAAGCTGGGGCAGATACGCAGTATTTT. The encoded protein is CASSQAGADTQYF. This sequence joins TRBV4-3 and TRBJ2-3, with D hard to call. The germline V and J ends were trimmed by 1 base and 4 bases, with 6 bases remaining between them. Germline V gene data show CDR1 as LGHNA and CDR2 as YSLEER. The CDR3 runs to 13 residues.